The clone carrying this T cell receptor (beta chain) was counted between two and nine times. Its antigen is still unknown. The second PCR ran roughly 6 to 11 cycles with a sample-barcoded 5' primer and J-beta primers. Each CDR3 protein gets one entry after TCRdb re-called the 5' RACE reads with MiXCR. The data show about 620,000 distinct CDR3 sequences, more than 20% seen once. Germline-derived CDR1 and CDR2 are LGHDT and YNNKEL (reference sequence). The CDR3 totals 13 residues. The V end lost 3 bases, the J end lost 6 bases, and 12 bases lay between the germline ends. Each donor's blood draw was roughly 9.8 milliliters of peripheral blood. The sample originates from a study of blood T cells in healthy people across ages. Overall study findings and caveats: Considered underestimates were the diversity estimates obtained from one million T cells. Roughly linear declines in TCR beta diversity per million T cells occurred with age.

This sequence originates from a man between 65 and 80 years old in good health. This sequence joins TRBV3-1 and TRBJ2-7; either TRBD1 or TRBD2 may fit D (5 bases each). Sequenced material: blood. Here the CDR3 reads CASSHTGGSEQYF. Written as DNA, the CDR3 is TGTGCCAGCAGCCATACAGGAGGAAGCGAGCAGTACTTC.